A selection of T cell receptor beta chains follows, all from one sample in a study of T cell changes during pregnancy in multiple sclerosis. TCRdb's table, derived via immunoSEQ multiplex PCR, lists solely in-frame clones and lacks some. The data hold fewer than 85,000 clones, with 89% observed a single time. Sequencing used peripheral blood, obtained before pregnancy. The receptors shown here come from a female donor with multiple sclerosis, enrolled in a pregnancy study. Each CDR3 is given with its conserved first and last residue. The order of the fields is D gene, V gene, clone size, J gene, CDR3 protein, CDR3 DNA. D genes are given only for firm matches. A clone size is listed for some rows: how often the clone was seen (once, few, many), or a class if it is expanded.

>.|TRBV7-2|.|TRBJ1-5
CASSLNHGRDQPQHF
TGTGCCAGCAGCTTAAATCATGGGCGGGATCAGCCCCAGCATTTT
>TRBD2|TRBV10-3|once|TRBJ2-1
CATGGFGGGDEQFF
TGTGCCACCGGTGGATTTGGCGGGGGGGATGAGCAGTTCTTC
>.|TRBV19|.|TRBJ2-7
CASSAGVDYEQYF
TGTGCCAGTAGTGCAGGGGTCGACTACGAGCAGTACTTC
>.|TRBV27|.|TRBJ2-7
CASSLPGGRGEQYF
TGTGCCAGCAGTTTGCCCGGGGGTAGGGGCGAGCAGTACTTC
>.|TRBV7-2|.|TRBJ2-2
CASSQISPGDTGELFF
TGTGCCAGCAGCCAAATCTCCCCAGGGGACACCGGGGAGCTGTTTTTT
>TRBD1|TRBV7-2|.|TRBJ2-5
CASSRDRGGETQYF
TGTGCCAGCAGCCGGGACAGGGGTGGGGAGACCCAGTACTTC
>TRBD1|TRBV5-1|once|TRBJ2-2
CASSRDRAYTGELFF
TGCGCCAGCAGTCGGGACAGGGCCTACACCGGGGAGCTGTTTTTT
>.|TRBV15|.|TRBJ2-7
CATSNLDRGEQYF
TGTGCCACCAGCAACCTGGACCGGGGGGAGCAGTACTTC
>TRBD1|TRBV5-1|.|TRBJ2-7
CASGQGWGYEQYF
TGCGCCAGCGGACAGGGATGGGGCTACGAGCAGTACTTC
>TRBD2|TRBV6-5|.|TRBJ2-7
CASRLTSGGTYEQYF
TGTGCCAGCAGGCTGACTAGCGGGGGTACCTACGAGCAGTACTTC
>.|TRBV7-9|.|TRBJ1-4
CASSSRLEGEKLFF
TGTGCCAGCAGCTCCCGTTTGGAGGGTGAAAAACTGTTTTTT
>.|TRBV6-1|.|TRBJ1-2
CASSEEGWTAEVITYGYTF
TGTGCCAGCAGTGAAGAAGGTTGGACAGCCGAAGTCATAACTTATGGCTACACCTTC
>.|TRBV27|.|TRBJ1-1
CASSLSGRGIEAFF
TGTGCCAGCAGTTTATCGGGGAGGGGGATTGAAGCTTTCTTT
>TRBD1|TRBV19|.|TRBJ1-1
CASSQGAGEAFF
TGTGCCAGTAGTCAGGGGGCGGGTGAAGCTTTCTTT
>TRBD1|TRBV2|.|TRBJ1-2
CASRGRDRVGYTF
TGTGCCAGCAGGGGGAGGGACAGGGTCGGCTACACCTTC
>.|TRBV5-1|.|TRBJ2-2
CASSRVANTGELFF
TGCGCCAGCAGCCGGGTCGCGAACACCGGGGAGCTGTTTTTT
>.|TRBV5-5|.|TRBJ2-3
CASTSPPGSTDTQYF
TGTGCCAGCACCTCCCCCCCGGGGAGCACAGATACGCAGTATTTT
>TRBD2|TRBV7-3|.|TRBJ2-3
CASSLTPRSGGGTDTQYF
TGTGCCAGCAGCTTAACGCCCCGTAGCGGGGGGGGCACAGATACGCAGTATTTT
>TRBD2|TRBV7-8|.|TRBJ2-2
CASSIRRGGRTGELFF
TGTGCCAGCAGCATTAGGCGGGGGGGCCGGACCGGGGAGCTGTTTTTT
>.|TRBV4-3|.|TRBJ1-2
CASSQGAGVYGYTF
TGCGCCAGCAGCCAAGGGGCGGGTGTTTATGGCTACACCTTC
>.|TRBV10-3|once|TRBJ2-3
CAIKRGGQRTDTQYF
TGTGCCATAAAGAGGGGGGGCCAGCGCACAGATACGCAGTATTTT
>TRBD2|TRBV7-2|once|TRBJ2-3
CASSSRTSGEGSYTQYF
TGTGCCAGCAGCTCCCGGACTAGCGGGGAGGGTTCGTATACGCAGTATTTT
>TRBD2|TRBV5-1|.|TRBJ2-5
CASSWGLGGETQYF
TGCGCCAGCAGCTGGGGACTAGGCGGGGAGACCCAGTACTTC
>TRBD1|TRBV7-3|.|TRBJ2-3
CASGRQGSDTQYF
TGTGCCAGCGGCCGACAGGGATCAGATACGCAGTATTTT
>.|TRBV29-1|.|TRBJ2-7
CSVEDQRREGEYF
TGCAGCGTTGAAGATCAACGGAGAGAGGGGGAGTACTTC
>TRBD1|TRBV27|.|TRBJ1-1
CASSLHGFMGQQPTEAFF
TGTGCCAGCAGTTTACACGGATTCATGGGACAGCAGCCCACTGAAGCTTTCTTT
>.|TRBV30|.|TRBJ1-2
CAWSVSSNYGYTF
TGTGCCTGGAGTGTTTCTAGTAACTATGGCTACACCTTC
>.|TRBV5-5|.|TRBJ1-2
CASSRDLTYGYTF
TGTGCCAGCAGCCGAGATTTAACTTATGGCTACACCTTC
>.|TRBV5-4|.|TRBJ1-5
CASSLEPGQPQHF
TGTGCCAGCAGCTTGGAACCGGGACAGCCCCAGCATTTT
>.|TRBV30|.|TRBJ1-6
CASLRGPNSPLHF
TGTGCCTCCCTGCGGGGTCCTAATTCACCCCTCCACTTT
>.|TRBV5-1|once|TRBJ2-3
CASSLGDFTDTQYF
TGCGCCAGCAGCTTAGGGGACTTCACAGATACGCAGTATTTT
>TRBD1|TRBV7-9|.|TRBJ1-2
CASSYGTGIPYGYTF
TGTGCCAGCAGCTACGGGACAGGGATTCCCTATGGCTACACCTTC
>TRBD1|TRBV10-3|.|TRBJ1-5
CATRGRDQPQHF
TGTGCCACGAGGGGGCGCGATCAGCCCCAGCATTTT
>.|TRBV6-5|.|TRBJ2-1
CASRLLAGSYNEQFF
TGTGCCAGCAGACTCCTTGCGGGATCCTACAATGAGCAGTTCTTC
>TRBD1|TRBV5-1|.|TRBJ1-1
CASSGQGASDEAFF
TGCGCCAGCAGCGGACAGGGGGCTAGTGATGAAGCTTTCTTT
>.|TRBV2|.|TRBJ2-7
CASSDYGLKTPSYEQYF
TGTGCCAGCAGTGATTATGGACTAAAGACCCCATCCTACGAGCAGTACTTC
>.|TRBV25-1|.|TRBJ1-6
CASRPGQSNSPLHF
TGTGCCAGCAGACCCGGACAGAGTAATTCACCCCTCCACTTT
>.|TRBV1|.|TRBJ2-7
CTSRPHGWAWCPAGGSEQYF
TGCACCAGCAGGCCACACGGTTGGGCTTGGTGCCCAGCGGGGGGGAGTGAGCAGTACTTC
>TRBD1|TRBV5-4|.|TRBJ2-1
CASSLVDRVGNEQFF
TGTGCCAGCAGCTTGGTGGACAGGGTAGGAAATGAGCAGTTCTTC
>.|TRBV4-1|.|TRBJ2-6
CASSRGQISSGANVLTF
TGCGCCAGCAGCCGGGGACAAATTAGCTCTGGGGCCAACGTCCTGACTTTC
>TRBD1|TRBV6-5|once|TRBJ1-4
CASSSPDRGIEKLFF
TGTGCCAGCAGTTCACCTGACAGGGGAATAGAAAAACTGTTTTTT
>TRBD1|TRBV27|.|TRBJ2-3
CASSLLQGADTQYF
TGTGCCAGCAGTCTCCTGCAGGGGGCAGATACGCAGTATTTT
>.|TRBV10-3|once|TRBJ1-1
CAISGQTRNTEAFF
TGTGCCATCAGTGGACAGACCCGGAACACTGAAGCTTTCTTT
>.|TRBV13|.|TRBJ1-1
CASSLGFHSGTEAFF
TGTGCCAGCAGCTTAGGGTTCCACAGCGGCACTGAAGCTTTCTTT
>.|TRBV19|.|TRBJ1-5
CASSIGGGQPQHF
TGTGCCAGTAGTATTGGGGGAGGTCAGCCCCAGCATTTT
>.|TRBV7-2|.|TRBJ2-1
CASSEGAVYNEQFF
TGTGCCAGCAGCGAAGGGGCCGTCTACAATGAGCAGTTCTTC
>.|TRBV18|.|TRBJ1-5
CASSPNRAHDQPQHF
TGTGCCAGCTCACCCAACAGGGCGCATGATCAGCCCCAGCATTTT